These T cell receptor beta chains were read from a single sample in a study of CD8 T cells in Susac syndrome. TCRdb independently ran MiXCR on the immunoSEQ multiplex PCR reads; one entry per CDR3 protein. Of about 130,000 distinct CDR3 sequences in the sample, around 85% are singletons; the top ten hold more than 0.5%. The sequencing sample was made of CD8+ T cells from PBMCs. The receptors stem from a human donor with multiple sclerosis. The CDR3 runs from the conserved cysteine through the conserved F or W. D genes are given only for firm matches. Where a row states a size, it is once, few, many or the class of an expanded clone; other rows omit it.

clone_size	d_call	j_call	v_call	cdr3_nt	cdr3_aa
.	TRBD2	TRBJ2-5	TRBV3-1	TGTGCCAGCAGCCCGCCGACTAGCGGCCAAGAGACCCAGTACTTC	CASSPPTSGQETQYF
.	.	TRBJ1-1	TRBV2	TGTGCCACCTTTTCGGCGAGTTATATAGAAGCTTTCTTT	CATFSASYIEAFF
.	TRBD2	TRBJ2-2	TRBV11-2	TGTGCCAGCAGCCCATACCCTATTCGACTAGCGCGAACGAACACCGGGGAGCTGTTTTTT	CASSPYPIRLARTNTGELFF
few	.	TRBJ2-1	TRBV7-2	TGTGCCAGCAGCCCCGTGGCGGGGACCCCCTCATCCTACAATGAGCAGTTCTTC	CASSPVAGTPSSYNEQFF
.	.	TRBJ1-2	TRBV19	TGTGCCAGTAGAGACTATGGCTACACCTTC	CASRDYGYTF
.	.	TRBJ1-5	TRBV6-1	TGTGCCAGCAGTGAAGTAAGGCCAGGGGTTAGTCAGCCCCAGCATTTT	CASSEVRPGVSQPQHF
few	TRBD2	TRBJ2-1	TRBV6-1	TGTGCCAGCAGTTGGGGACTAGCGGACACTGAGCAGTTCTTC	CASSWGLADTEQFF
once	TRBD2	TRBJ2-3	TRBV7-7	TGTGCTAGCAGCTCCCTGACCGGGACTAGCGGGAGAGATACGCAGTATTTT	CASSSLTGTSGRDTQYF
few	.	TRBJ2-3	TRBV6-1	TGTGCCAGCAGCTGGACAGTTCATACGCAGTATTTT	CASSWTVHTQYF
.	.	TRBJ1-4	TRBV18	TGTGCCAGCTCGGGGGAGACTAATGAAAAACTGTTTTTT	CASSGETNEKLFF
.	.	TRBJ1-5	TRBV24-1	TGTGCCACCAGTGACTCTGACAGAGGGAGCAATCAGCCCCAGCATTTT	CATSDSDRGSNQPQHF
few	TRBD1	TRBJ1-5	TRBV6-1	TGTGCCAGCAGCTCCGGGACAGCTAGCAATCAGCCCCAGCATTTT	CASSSGTASNQPQHF
.	.	TRBJ2-1	TRBV3-1	TGTGCCAGCAGCCCCGACGGACTAACCGATGAGCAGTTCTTC	CASSPDGLTDEQFF
.	.	TRBJ1-5	TRBV25-1	TGTGCCAGCAGTGAGGGTAGTCAGCCCCAGCATTTT	CASSEGSQPQHF
few	.	TRBJ2-7	TRBV6-1	TGTGCCAGCAGTGAAGCTCACGGCAGAAGCTCCTACGAGCAGTACTTC	CASSEAHGRSSYEQYF
.	.	TRBJ1-3	TRBV20-1	TGCAGTGCTAGTTCGGTTCTGGGGGACGCCGAAAACACCATATATTTT	CSASSVLGDAENTIYF
.	TRBD1	TRBJ2-2	TRBV7-9	TGTGCCACACAGGGGACAGGGGAGTTTCACGGGGAGCTGTTTTTT	CATQGTGEFHGELFF
.	.	TRBJ2-1	TRBV19	TGTGCCAGTAGTATACTAGTGGGAGTGTACAATGAGCAGTTCTTC	CASSILVGVYNEQFF
.	.	TRBJ2-2	TRBV9	TGTGCCAGCAGCGCCGGACTTAACACCGGGGAGCTGTTTTTT	CASSAGLNTGELFF
few	TRBD2	TRBJ2-2	TRBV6-1	TGTGCCTCCAACGACGGGGGGAAAACCGGGGAGCTGTTTTTT	CASNDGGKTGELFF
once	.	TRBJ1-5	TRBV28	TGTGCCAGCAGTCCCACTTCTCAGCCCCAGCATTTT	CASSPTSQPQHF
.	.	TRBJ2-2	TRBV18	TGTGCCAGCTCACCAGACACCTCGAACACCGGGGAGCTGTTTTTT	CASSPDTSNTGELFF
.	.	TRBJ1-1	TRBV7-9	TGTGCCAGCAGCTGGGACCGTTTTAGTAATAGCGACACTGAAGCTTTCTTT	CASSWDRFSNSDTEAFF
.	TRBD1	TRBJ1-4	TRBV3-1	TGTGCCAGCAGCCAACGGGACAGGGGAGGGGAAAAACTGTTTTTT	CASSQRDRGGEKLFF
.	.	TRBJ1-1	TRBV4-1	TGCGCCAGCAGCCAAGTCCCCGATGTCTGGGACGCCGAAGCTTTCTTT	CASSQVPDVWDAEAFF
few	TRBD1	TRBJ1-5	TRBV6-1	TGTGCCAGCAGTGAATATCGAGGGGGCGGAGGTCAGCCCCAGCATTTT	CASSEYRGGGGQPQHF
few	.	TRBJ1-5	TRBV9	TGTGCCAGCAGCGTGGGTACTCCTAATCAGCCCCAGCATTTT	CASSVGTPNQPQHF
.	.	TRBJ2-5	TRBV19	TGTGCCAGTAGTTGGGCAGGTCGGGCCCAAGAGACCCAGTACTTC	CASSWAGRAQETQYF
.	.	TRBJ1-2	TRBV30	TGTGCCTGGACCCCGGTTGACGGGGCCTGGGGCTACACCTTC	CAWTPVDGAWGYTF
.	TRBD2	TRBJ2-1	TRBV20-1	TGCAGTGCTAAAGCTCGAGCGGGGGACCCTTACAATGAGCAGTTCTTC	CSAKARAGDPYNEQFF
.	.	TRBJ2-2	TRBV30	TGTGCCTGGATAAGAAGGGAGGCCGGGGAGCTGTTTTTT	CAWIRREAGELFF
few	.	TRBJ2-3	TRBV11-2	TGTGCCAGCAGCTCGGAACTACGCTCGCATACGCAGTATTTT	CASSSELRSHTQYF
.	.	TRBJ2-3	TRBV2	TGTGCCAGCAGATACCTCCTAAGCGGCACAGATACGCAGTATTTT	CASRYLLSGTDTQYF
.	TRBD1	TRBJ2-7	TRBV2	TGTGCCAGCAGTCGCCGGGACAGCACCTACGAGCAGTACTTC	CASSRRDSTYEQYF
.	TRBD2	TRBJ2-3	TRBV7-8	TGTGCCAGCAGCTCTCCCCTCCATGGGACTAGCGCGACAGATACGCAGTATTTT	CASSSPLHGTSATDTQYF
.	.	TRBJ1-1	TRBV30	TGTGCCTGGAGTGTAGGGGGGACTGAAGCTTTCTTT	CAWSVGGTEAFF
.	.	TRBJ2-1	TRBV6-1	TGTGCCAGCAGTAAACGGAGTTTCCTTTACAATGAGCAGTTCTTC	CASSKRSFLYNEQFF
.	.	TRBJ1-5	TRBV4-1	TGCGCCAGTTCACGGACAGGCAATCAGCCCCAGCATTTT	CASSRTGNQPQHF
.	TRBD2	TRBJ2-1	TRBV9	TGTGCCAGCAGCGACGTCGGACTAGCGATAAATGAGCAGTTCTTC	CASSDVGLAINEQFF
.	TRBD2	TRBJ2-3	TRBV7-2	TGTGCCAGCAGCTTAGAGTTAGCGGGAGGGCCCCAAGATACGCAGTATTTT	CASSLELAGGPQDTQYF
.	.	TRBJ2-7	TRBV4-1	TGCGCCAGCAGCCGAGGAGGGGGACTGTACGAGCAGTACTTC	CASSRGGGLYEQYF
.	.	TRBJ2-2	TRBV6-1	TGTGCCAGCAGGTTGGGCAGGGGTAACACCGGGGAGCTGTTTTTT	CASRLGRGNTGELFF
.	.	TRBJ2-2	TRBV4-1	TGCGCCAGCAGCCAAGAAAAGAACGGGGAGCTGTTTTTT	CASSQEKNGELFF
few	.	TRBJ1-4	TRBV7-2	TGTGCCAGCAGCTTAGATTTGTGGCGTGAAAAACTGTTTTTT	CASSLDLWREKLFF
medium-sized	.	TRBJ2-1	TRBV30	TGTGCCGGGAGGGGGGGGGCCCCCGAGCAGTTCTTC	CAGRGGAPEQFF
.	TRBD2	TRBJ2-2	TRBV4-3	TGCGCCAGCAGCCAAGGCACTAGCGGGAGCCAACCGAACACCGGGGAGCTGTTTTTT	CASSQGTSGSQPNTGELFF
.	TRBD1	TRBJ1-3	TRBV6-1	TGTGCCAGCGACAGGGCCTCTGGAAACACCATATATTTT	CASDRASGNTIYF
.	.	TRBJ2-2	TRBV6-1	TGTGCCACCCTGGTTCCCGGGGAGCTGTTTTTT	CATLVPGELFF
.	.	TRBJ2-7	TRBV7-9	TGTGCCAGCAGCCAAACTAAACCTGGACACTACGAGCAGTACTTC	CASSQTKPGHYEQYF
.	TRBD1	TRBJ1-5	TRBV19	TGTGCCAGTAGTATAAGGGACAGCAATCAGGCCCAGCATTTT	CASSIRDSNQAQHF